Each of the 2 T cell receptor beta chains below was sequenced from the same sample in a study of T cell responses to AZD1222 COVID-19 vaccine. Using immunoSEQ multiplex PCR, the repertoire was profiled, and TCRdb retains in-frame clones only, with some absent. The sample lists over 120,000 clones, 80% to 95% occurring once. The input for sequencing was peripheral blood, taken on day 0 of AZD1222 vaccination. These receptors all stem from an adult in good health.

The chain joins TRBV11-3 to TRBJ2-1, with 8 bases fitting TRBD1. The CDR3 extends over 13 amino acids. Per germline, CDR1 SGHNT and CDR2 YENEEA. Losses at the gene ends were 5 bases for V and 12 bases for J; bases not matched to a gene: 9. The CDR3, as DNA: TGTGCCAGCAGCGAGGACGGCAGGGGGCTGCAGTTCTTC. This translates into CASSEDGRGLQFF.

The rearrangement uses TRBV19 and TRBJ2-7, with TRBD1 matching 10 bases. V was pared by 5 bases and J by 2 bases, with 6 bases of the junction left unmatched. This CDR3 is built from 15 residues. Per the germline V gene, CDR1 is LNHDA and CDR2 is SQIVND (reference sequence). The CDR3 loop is CASSPDRGPAYEQYF. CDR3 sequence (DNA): TGTGCCAGTAGTCCCGACAGGGGGCCTGCCTACGAGCAGTACTTC. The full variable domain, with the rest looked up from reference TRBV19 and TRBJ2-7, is DGGITQSPKYLFRKEGQNVTLSCEQNLNHDAMYWYRQDPGQGLRLIYYSQIVNDFQKGDIAEGYSVSREKKESFPLTVTSAQKNPTAFYLCASSPDRGPAYEQYFGPGTRLTVT.